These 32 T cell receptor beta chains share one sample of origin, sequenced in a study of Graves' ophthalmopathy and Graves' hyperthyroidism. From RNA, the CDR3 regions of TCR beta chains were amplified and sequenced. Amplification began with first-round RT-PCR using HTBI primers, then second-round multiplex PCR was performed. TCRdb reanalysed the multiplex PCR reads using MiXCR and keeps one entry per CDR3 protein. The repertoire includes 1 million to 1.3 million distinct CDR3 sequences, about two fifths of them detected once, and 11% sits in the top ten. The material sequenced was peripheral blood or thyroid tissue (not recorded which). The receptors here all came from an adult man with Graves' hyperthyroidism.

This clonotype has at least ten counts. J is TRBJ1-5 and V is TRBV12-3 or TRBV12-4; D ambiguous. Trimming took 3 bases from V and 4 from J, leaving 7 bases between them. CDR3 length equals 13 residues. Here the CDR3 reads CASSLVVNQPQHF. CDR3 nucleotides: TGTGCCAGCAGTTTGGTAGTTAATCAGCCCCAGCATTTT.

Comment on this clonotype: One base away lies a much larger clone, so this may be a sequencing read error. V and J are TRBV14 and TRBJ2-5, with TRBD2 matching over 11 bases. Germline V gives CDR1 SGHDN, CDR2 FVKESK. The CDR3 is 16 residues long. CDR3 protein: CASSPLTSGGGETRYF. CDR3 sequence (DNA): TGTGCCAGCAGTCCCCTTACTAGCGGGGGAGGCGAGACCCGGTACTTC. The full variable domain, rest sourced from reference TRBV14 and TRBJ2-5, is EAGVTQFPSHSVIEKGQTVTLRCDPISGHDNLYWYRRVMGKEIKFLLHFVKESKQDESGMPNNRFLAERTGGTYSTLKVQPAELEDSGVYFCASSPLTSGGGETRYFGPGTRLLVL.

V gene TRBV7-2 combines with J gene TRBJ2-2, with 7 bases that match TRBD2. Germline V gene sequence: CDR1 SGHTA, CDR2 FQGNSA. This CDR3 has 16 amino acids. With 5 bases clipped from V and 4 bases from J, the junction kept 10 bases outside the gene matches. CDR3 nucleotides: TGTGCCAGCAGCCGAGCGGGGATAGTCGGCACCGGGGAGCTGTTTTTT. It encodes CASSRAGIVGTGELFF. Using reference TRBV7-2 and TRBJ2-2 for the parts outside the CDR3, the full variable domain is GAGVSQSPSNKVTEKGKDVELRCDPISGHTALYWYRQSLGQGLEFLIYFQGNSAPDKSGLPSDRFSAERTGGSVSTLTIQRTQQEDSAVYLCASSRAGIVGTGELFFGEGSRLTVL.

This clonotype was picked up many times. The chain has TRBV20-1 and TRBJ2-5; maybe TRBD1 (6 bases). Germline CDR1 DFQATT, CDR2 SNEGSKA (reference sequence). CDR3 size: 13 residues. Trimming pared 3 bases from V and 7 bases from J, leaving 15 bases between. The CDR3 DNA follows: TGCAGTGCTAGGGGGGCAGGATTTGGGACCCAGTACTTC. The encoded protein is CSARGAGFGTQYF.

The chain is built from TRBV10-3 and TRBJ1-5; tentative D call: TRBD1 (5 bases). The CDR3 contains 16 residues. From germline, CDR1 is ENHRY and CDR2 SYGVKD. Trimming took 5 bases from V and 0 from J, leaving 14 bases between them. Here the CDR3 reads CAISPAEGLSNQPQHF. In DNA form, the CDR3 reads TGTGCCATCAGTCCTGCTGAGGGACTTAGCAATCAGCCCCAGCATTTT.

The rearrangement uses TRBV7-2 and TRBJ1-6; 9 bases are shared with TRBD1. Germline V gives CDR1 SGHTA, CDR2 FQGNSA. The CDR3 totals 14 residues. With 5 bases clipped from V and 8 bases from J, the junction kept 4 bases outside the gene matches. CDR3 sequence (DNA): TGTGCCAGCAGCACTCGGACAGGGGATTCACCCCTCCACTTT. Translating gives CASSTRTGDSPLHF.

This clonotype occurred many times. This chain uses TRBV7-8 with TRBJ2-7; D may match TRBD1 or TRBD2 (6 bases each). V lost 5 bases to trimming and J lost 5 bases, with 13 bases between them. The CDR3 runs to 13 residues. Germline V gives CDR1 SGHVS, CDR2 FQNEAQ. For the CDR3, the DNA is TGTGCCAGCAGCACCCAAGGGGGGAACGAGCAGTACTTC. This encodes CASSTQGGNEQYF.

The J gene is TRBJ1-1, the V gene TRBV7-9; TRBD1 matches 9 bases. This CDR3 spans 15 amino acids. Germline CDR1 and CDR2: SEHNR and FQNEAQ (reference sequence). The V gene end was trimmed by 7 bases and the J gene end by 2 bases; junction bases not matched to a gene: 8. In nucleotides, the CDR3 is TGTGCCAGCACCCCAAGGACAGGGGATAACACTGAAGCTTTCTTT. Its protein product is CASTPRTGDNTEAFF.

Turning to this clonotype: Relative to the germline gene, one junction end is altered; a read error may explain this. The CDR3 DNA reads TGTGCCAGCAGTGAACCCACTTGGGACAGAACAAAGGACTTC. Residues: CASSEPTWDRTKDF. This sequence joins TRBV25-1 and TRBJ2-7; 7 bases align to TRBD1. From germline, CDR1 is MGHDK and CDR2 SYGVNS. The CDR3 is 14 residues long.

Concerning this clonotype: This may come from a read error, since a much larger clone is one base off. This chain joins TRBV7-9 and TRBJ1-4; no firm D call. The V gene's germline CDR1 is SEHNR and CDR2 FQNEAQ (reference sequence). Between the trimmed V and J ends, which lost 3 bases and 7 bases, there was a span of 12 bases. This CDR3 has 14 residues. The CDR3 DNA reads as TGTGCCAGCAGCTTGAGATCCGGGAGTGAAAAACTGTTTTTT. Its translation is CASSLRSGSEKLFF. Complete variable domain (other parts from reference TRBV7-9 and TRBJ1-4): DTGVSQNPRHKITKRGQNVTFRCDPISEHNRLYWYRQTLGQGPEFLTYFQNEAQLEKSRLLSDRFSAERPKGSFSTLEIQRTEQGDSAMYLCASSLRSGSEKLFFGSGTQLSVL.

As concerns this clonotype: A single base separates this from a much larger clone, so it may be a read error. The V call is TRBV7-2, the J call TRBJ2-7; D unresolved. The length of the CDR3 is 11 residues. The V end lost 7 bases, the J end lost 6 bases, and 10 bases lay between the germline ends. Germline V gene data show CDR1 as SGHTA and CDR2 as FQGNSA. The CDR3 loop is CASNHLSEQYF. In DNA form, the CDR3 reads TGTGCCAGCAACCATCTCTCCGAGCAGTACTTC.

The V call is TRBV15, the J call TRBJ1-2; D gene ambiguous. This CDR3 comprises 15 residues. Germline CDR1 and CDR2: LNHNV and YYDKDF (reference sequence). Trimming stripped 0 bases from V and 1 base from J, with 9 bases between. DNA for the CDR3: TGTGCCACCAGCAGAGACAGCTGGGGTAACTATGGCTACACCTTC. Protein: CATSRDSWGNYGYTF.

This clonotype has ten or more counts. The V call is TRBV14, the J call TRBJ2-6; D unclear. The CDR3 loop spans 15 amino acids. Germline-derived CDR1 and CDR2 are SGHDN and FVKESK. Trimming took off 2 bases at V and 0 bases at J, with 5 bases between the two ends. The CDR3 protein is CASSQSNSGANVLTF. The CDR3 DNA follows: TGTGCCAGCAGCCAATCCAACTCTGGGGCCAACGTCCTGACTTTC.

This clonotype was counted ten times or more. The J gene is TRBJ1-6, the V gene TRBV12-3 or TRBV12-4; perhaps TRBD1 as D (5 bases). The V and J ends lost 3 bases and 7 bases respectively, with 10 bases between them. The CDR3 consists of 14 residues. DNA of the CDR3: TGTGCCAGCAGTTTTCAGGGTGGGAATTCACCCCTCCACTTT. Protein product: CASSFQGGNSPLHF.

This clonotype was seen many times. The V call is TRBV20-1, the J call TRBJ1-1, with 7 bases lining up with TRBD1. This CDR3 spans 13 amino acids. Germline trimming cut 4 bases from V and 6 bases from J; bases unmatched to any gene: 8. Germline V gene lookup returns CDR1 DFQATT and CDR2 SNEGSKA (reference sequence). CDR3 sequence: CSAKATGRPEAFF. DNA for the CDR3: TGCAGTGCTAAGGCGACAGGGAGGCCTGAAGCTTTCTTT.

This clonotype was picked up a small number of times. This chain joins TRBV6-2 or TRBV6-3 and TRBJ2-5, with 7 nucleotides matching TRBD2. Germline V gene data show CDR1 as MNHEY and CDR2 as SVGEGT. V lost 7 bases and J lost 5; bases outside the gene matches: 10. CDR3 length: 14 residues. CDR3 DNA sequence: TGTGCCAGCAAAGTTGCGGGGGAGCGGGAGACCCAGTACTTC. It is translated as CASKVAGERETQYF.

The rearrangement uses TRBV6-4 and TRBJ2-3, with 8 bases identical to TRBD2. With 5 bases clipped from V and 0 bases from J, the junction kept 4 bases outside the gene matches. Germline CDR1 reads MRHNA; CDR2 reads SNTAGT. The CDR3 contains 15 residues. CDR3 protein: CASSQASGSTDTQYF. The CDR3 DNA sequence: TGTGCCAGCAGTCAGGCTAGCGGGAGCACAGATACGCAGTATTTT.

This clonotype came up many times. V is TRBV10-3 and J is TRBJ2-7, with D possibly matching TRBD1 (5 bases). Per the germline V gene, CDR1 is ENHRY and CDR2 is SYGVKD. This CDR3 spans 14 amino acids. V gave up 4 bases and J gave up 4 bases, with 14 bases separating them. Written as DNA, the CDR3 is TGTGCCATCAGTGTTCAGGGTGGGTTTTACGAGCAGTACTTC. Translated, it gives CAISVQGGFYEQYF.

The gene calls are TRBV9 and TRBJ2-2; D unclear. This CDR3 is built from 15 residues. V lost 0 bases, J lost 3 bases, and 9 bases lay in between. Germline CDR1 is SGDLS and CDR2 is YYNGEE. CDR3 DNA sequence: TGTGCCAGCAGCGTAGGGACCGGCGACACCGGGGAGCTGTTTTTT. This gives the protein CASSVGTGDTGELFF.

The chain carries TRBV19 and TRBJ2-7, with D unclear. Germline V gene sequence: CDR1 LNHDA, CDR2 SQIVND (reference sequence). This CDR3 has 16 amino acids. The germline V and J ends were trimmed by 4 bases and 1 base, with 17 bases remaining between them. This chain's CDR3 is CASSTNPAALSYEQYF. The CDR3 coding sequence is TGTGCCAGTAGTACAAACCCCGCGGCCCTTTCCTACGAGCAGTACTTC.

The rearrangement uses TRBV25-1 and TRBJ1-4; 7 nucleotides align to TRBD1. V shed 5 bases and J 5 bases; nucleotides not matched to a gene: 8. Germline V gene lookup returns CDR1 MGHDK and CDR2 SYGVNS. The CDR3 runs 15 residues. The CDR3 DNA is TGTGCCAGCAGTCCTCCGGGACAGCGGAATGAAAAACTGTTTTTT. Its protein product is CASSPPGQRNEKLFF.

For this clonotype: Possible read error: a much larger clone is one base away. CDR3 sequence: CASSEGTGSSPLHF. The CDR3 bases are TGTGCCAGCAGTGAAGGGACAGGGAGTTCACCCCTCCACTTT. The genes are TRBV6-1 and TRBJ1-6; 8 bases are shared with TRBD1. Germline CDR1 is MNHNS and CDR2 is SASEGT. The V and J ends lost 1 base and 9 bases, in that order; junction bases with no gene match: 2. The CDR3 is made up of 14 amino acids.

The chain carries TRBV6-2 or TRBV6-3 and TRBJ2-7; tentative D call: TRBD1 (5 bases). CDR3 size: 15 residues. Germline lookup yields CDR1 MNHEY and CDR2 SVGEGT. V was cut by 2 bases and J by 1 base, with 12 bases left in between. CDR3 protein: CASSYRQGWSYEQYF. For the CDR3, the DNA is TGTGCCAGCAGTTACCGGCAGGGATGGTCCTACGAGCAGTACTTC.

CDR3 DNA sequence: TGTGCCAGCAGCGCCGTCCGGGACAGGGGGGAGCTGTTTTTT. This encodes CASSAVRDRGELFF. The rearrangement joins TRBV7-9 to TRBJ2-2, with 8 bases lining up with TRBD1. V dropped 5 bases and J dropped 8; count of bases not matched to a gene: 7. Per the germline V gene, CDR1 is SEHNR and CDR2 is FQNEAQ (reference sequence). The CDR3 sequence is 14 residues long.

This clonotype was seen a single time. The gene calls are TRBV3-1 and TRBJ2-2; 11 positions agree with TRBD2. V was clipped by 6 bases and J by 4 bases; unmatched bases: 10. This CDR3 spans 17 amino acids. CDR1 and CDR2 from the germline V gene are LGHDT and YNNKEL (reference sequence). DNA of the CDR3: TGTGCCAGCAGGCCAAGCCTAGCGGGGGGCCCCACCGGGGAGCTGTTTTTT. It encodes CASRPSLAGGPTGELFF. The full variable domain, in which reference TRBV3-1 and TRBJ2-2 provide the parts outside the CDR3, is DTAVSQTPKYLVTQMGNDKSIKCEQNLGHDTMYWYKQDSKKFLKIMFSYNNKELIINETVPNRFSPKSPDKAHLNLHINSLELGDSAVYFCASRPSLAGGPTGELFFGEGSRLTVL.

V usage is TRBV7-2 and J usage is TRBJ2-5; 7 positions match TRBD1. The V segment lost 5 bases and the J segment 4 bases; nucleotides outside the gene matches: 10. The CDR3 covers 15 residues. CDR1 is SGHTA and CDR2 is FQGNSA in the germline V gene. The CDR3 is CASSKGQVEGETQYF. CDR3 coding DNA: TGTGCCAGCAGCAAAGGACAGGTTGAGGGAGAGACCCAGTACTTC. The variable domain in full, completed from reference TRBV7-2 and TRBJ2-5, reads GAGVSQSPSNKVTEKGKDVELRCDPISGHTALYWYRQSLGQGLEFLIYFQGNSAPDKSGLPSDRFSAERTGGSVSTLTIQRTQQEDSAVYLCASSKGQVEGETQYFGPGTRLLVL.

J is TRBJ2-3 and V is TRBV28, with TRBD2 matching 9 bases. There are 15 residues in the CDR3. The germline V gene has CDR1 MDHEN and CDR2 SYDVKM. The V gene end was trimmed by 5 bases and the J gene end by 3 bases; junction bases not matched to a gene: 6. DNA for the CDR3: TGTGCCAGCAGTGCAAATAGCGGGAGAACAGATACGCAGTATTTT. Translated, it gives CASSANSGRTDTQYF.

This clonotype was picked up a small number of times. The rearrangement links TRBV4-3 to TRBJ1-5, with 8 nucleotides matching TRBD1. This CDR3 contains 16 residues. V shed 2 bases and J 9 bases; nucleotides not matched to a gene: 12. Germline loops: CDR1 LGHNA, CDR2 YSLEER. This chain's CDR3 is CASSQWAGGREGPQHF. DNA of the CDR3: TGCGCCAGCAGCCAATGGGCAGGGGGCCGTGAAGGGCCCCAGCATTTT.

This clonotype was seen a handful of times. The CDR3, as DNA: TGTGCCATCAGTGATTGGGGTCCACCCCTCCACTTT. Translating it yields CAISDWGPPLHF. The chain joins TRBV10-3 to TRBJ1-6; unclear D gene. The CDR3 loop spans 12 amino acids. V lost 3 bases to trimming and J lost 11 bases, with 8 bases between them. The V gene's germline CDR1 is ENHRY and CDR2 SYGVKD.

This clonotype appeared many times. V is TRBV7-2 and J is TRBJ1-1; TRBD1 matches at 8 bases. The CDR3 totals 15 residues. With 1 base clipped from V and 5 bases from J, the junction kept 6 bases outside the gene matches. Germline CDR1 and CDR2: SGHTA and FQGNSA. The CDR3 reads CASSLVQGVWTEAFF. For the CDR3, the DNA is TGTGCCAGCAGCTTAGTACAGGGGGTTTGGACTGAAGCTTTCTTT. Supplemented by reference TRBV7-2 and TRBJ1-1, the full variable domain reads GAGVSQSPSNKVTEKGKDVELRCDPISGHTALYWYRQSLGQGLEFLIYFQGNSAPDKSGLPSDRFSAERTGGSVSTLTIQRTQQEDSAVYLCASSLVQGVWTEAFFGQGTRLTVV.

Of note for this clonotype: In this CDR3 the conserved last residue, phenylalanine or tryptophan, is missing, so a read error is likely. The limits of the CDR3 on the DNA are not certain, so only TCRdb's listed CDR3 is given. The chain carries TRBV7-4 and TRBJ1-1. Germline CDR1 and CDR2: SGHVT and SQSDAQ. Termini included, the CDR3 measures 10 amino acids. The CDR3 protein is CASSSDSDGA.

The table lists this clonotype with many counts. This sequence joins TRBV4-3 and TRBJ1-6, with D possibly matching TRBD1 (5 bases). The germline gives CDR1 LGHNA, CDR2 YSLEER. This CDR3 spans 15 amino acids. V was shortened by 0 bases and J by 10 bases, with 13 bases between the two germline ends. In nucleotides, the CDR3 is TGCGCCAGCAGCCAAGATCGGTCAGGGCGATCACCCCTCCACTTT. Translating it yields CASSQDRSGRSPLHF.